A single sample gave rise to the 5 T cell receptor beta chains below, sequenced in a study of chemoradiotherapy in HPV16-positive cancers. The protocol was immunoSEQ multiplex PCR, while the TCRdb copy is restricted to in-frame clones and leaves out a portion. The data hold 5,500 to 7,000 clones, with approximately 80% observed a single time. The material sequenced was tumor tissue, taken from a patient who underwent chemoradiotherapy. The receptors derive from a human donor with HPV-associated anogenital cancer.

This clone was counted a single time. This sequence joins TRBV4-1 and TRBJ1-6, with D maybe TRBD1 (6 bases). V lost 5 bases to trimming and J lost 7 bases, with 9 bases between them. CDR1 and CDR2 (germline): MGHRA, YSYEKL. This CDR3 is built from 13 residues. The CDR3 sequence: CASSTTGNSPLHF. The CDR3, as DNA: TGCGCCAGCAGCACGACAGGAAATTCACCCCTCCACTTT.

V gene TRBV6-1 combines with J gene TRBJ1-2, with unresolved D. Trimming removed 1 base from V and 4 bases from J, with 4 bases in between. The germline V gene encodes CDR1 MNHNS and CDR2 SASEGT. The CDR3 loop spans 12 amino acids. The CDR3 here is CASSEGTYGYTF. CDR3 DNA: TGTGCCAGCAGTGAAGGGACCTATGGCTACACCTTC.

The chain joins TRBV6-6 to TRBJ2-5; D remains unclear. The CDR3 contains 11 residues. The germline gives CDR1 MNHNY, CDR2 SVGAGI (reference sequence). V gave up 7 bases and J gave up 5 bases, with 8 bases separating them. The CDR3 DNA sequence: TGTGCCAGCACCCTGGGGGAGACCCAGTACTTC. This codes for CASTLGETQYF.

The chain joins TRBV2 to TRBJ2-7; 7 bases line up with TRBD1. This CDR3 is built from 14 residues. Germline V gene sequence: CDR1 SNHLY, CDR2 FYNNEI. V lost 6 bases, J lost 0 bases, and 5 bases stayed unmatched. CDR3 residues: CASSPTGASYEQYF. The DNA of the CDR3 is TGTGCCAGCAGCCCTACAGGGGCCTCCTACGAGCAGTACTTC.

The genes are TRBV2 and TRBJ2-1; perhaps D is TRBD1 or TRBD2 (5 bases each). The ends were cut back, 5 bases at V and 6 bases at J, with 17 bases in the middle. The germline CDR1 and CDR2 sequences are SNHLY and FYNNEI. The CDR3 runs to 15 residues. As DNA, the CDR3 is TGTGCCAGCAGTCCCCGGGACGCGTATCCCAATGAGCAGTTCTTC. Protein: CASSPRDAYPNEQFF.